The 8 T cell receptor beta chains below all came from one sample that was sequenced in a study of blood T cell repertoires in COVID-19. Clones were sequenced by immunoSEQ multiplex PCR, and TCRdb holds only the in-frame ones, with some missing. Seen here are under 350,000 clones, approximately 85% observed once, and the top ten hold about an eighth. Source material: peripheral blood. The receptor source for this set is a human donor in a cohort sampled during active COVID-19.

This chain links TRBV7-9 with TRBJ1-6; D gene uncertain. The CDR3 has 14 residues. Trimming removed 4 bases at V and 6 bases at J, with 10 bases between. In germline, CDR1 is SEHNR, CDR2 FQNEAQ (reference sequence). As DNA, the CDR3 is TGTGCCAGCAGCTCCCGGGTTCCTAATTCACCCCTCCACTTT. Protein sequence: CASSSRVPNSPLHF. Drawing the rest from reference TRBV7-9 and TRBJ1-6, the complete variable domain is DTGVSQNPRHKITKRGQNVTFRCDPISEHNRLYWYRQTLGQGPEFLTYFQNEAQLEKSRLLSDRFSAERPKGSFSTLEIQRTEQGDSAMYLCASSSRVPNSPLHFGNGTRLTVT.

The gene calls are TRBV12-3 or TRBV12-4 and TRBJ2-1, with D possibly matching TRBD2 (5 bases). This CDR3 contains 13 residues. Trimming took off 5 bases at V and 7 bases at J, with 12 bases between the two ends. In nucleotides, the CDR3 is TGTGCCAGCAGTGTCGGGGTTCCTAATGAGCAGTTCTTC. Translating it yields CASSVGVPNEQFF.

The rearrangement links TRBV5-1 to TRBJ2-1; 8 nucleotides match TRBD1. Germline assignment: CDR1 SGHRS and CDR2 YFSETQ. The V segment lost 0 bases and the J segment 5 bases; nucleotides outside the gene matches: 7. The CDR3 is 16 amino acids. Here the CDR3 reads CASSLAPGTGHNEQFF. In nucleotides, the CDR3 is TGCGCCAGCAGCTTGGCCCCCGGGACAGGACACAATGAGCAGTTCTTC.

J is TRBJ2-3 and V is TRBV5-1; a weak D match, TRBD1 (5 bases). This CDR3 has 15 amino acids. The V and J ends lost 6 bases and 4 bases respectively, with 18 bases between them. Germline assignment: CDR1 SGHRS and CDR2 YFSETQ. The CDR3 spells CASTPTSGSPDTQYF. The CDR3 DNA reads as TGCGCCAGCACTCCAACCTCAGGGTCCCCAGATACGCAGTATTTT.

The rearrangement joins TRBV3-1 (or the pseudogene TRBV3-2) to TRBJ2-2; perhaps TRBD1 as D (6 bases). This CDR3 comprises 14 residues. Trimming removed 5 bases from V and 3 bases from J, with 10 bases in between. Per germline, CDR1 LGHDT and CDR2 YNNKEL (reference sequence). In DNA, the CDR3 is TGTGCCAGCAGCGACGGGACATACACCGGGGAGCTGTTTTTT. This sequence encodes CASSDGTYTGELFF.

The chain has TRBV30 and TRBJ2-1, with 11 positions matching TRBD2. The CDR3 is made up of 15 amino acids. Germline loops: CDR1 GTSNPN, CDR2 SVGIG (reference sequence). J was trimmed by 2 bases and V by 5 bases; bases with no gene match: 5. This CDR3 is CAWQQGLAAYNEQFF. CDR3 nucleotide sequence: TGTGCCTGGCAACAGGGACTAGCGGCCTACAATGAGCAGTTCTTC. Using reference TRBV30 and TRBJ2-1 for the parts outside the CDR3, the full variable domain is SQTIHQWPATLVQPVGSPLSLECTVEGTSNPNLYWYRQAAGRGLQLLFYSVGIGQISSEVPQNLSASRPQDRQFILSSKKLLLSDSGFYLCAWQQGLAAYNEQFFGPGTRLTVL.

This sequence joins TRBV3-1 (or the pseudogene TRBV3-2) and TRBJ2-1; D perhaps matches TRBD1 (5 bases). The V gene's germline CDR1 is LGHDT and CDR2 YNNKEL (reference sequence). V dropped 3 bases and J dropped 15 bases, with 12 bases sitting between them. The CDR3 runs to 11 residues. CDR3 DNA: TGTGCCAGCAGCCACGATCTAGACAGGTTCTTC. Protein sequence: CASSHDLDRFF.

V and J are TRBV6-2 or TRBV6-3 and TRBJ2-7; weak D call: TRBD2 (5 bases). Looked up from germline, CDR1 is MNHEY and CDR2 is SVGEGT. This CDR3 region has 14 residues. V was clipped by 6 bases and J by 2 bases, with 14 bases between them. CDR3: CASSPMPGAYEQYF. The CDR3 nucleotides read TGTGCCAGCAGCCCAATGCCCGGGGCCTACGAGCAGTACTTC.